The 22 T cell receptor beta chains given below trace back to one sample, sequenced in a study of early T cells in non-severe SARS-CoV-2 infection. TCRdb fed the 5' RACE reads into MiXCR, producing one record per CDR3 protein. The sample has about 50,000 distinct CDR3 sequences; around 10% are singletons. The sample here was whole blood, taken at baseline. Receptor source: an adult who was a healthcare worker with PCR-confirmed SARS-CoV-2 infection or an uninfected control (not recorded which).

There are a few counts of this clonotype. This rearrangement joins TRBV9 to TRBJ2-7; possible D gene TRBD2, 5 bases. Germline CDR1 SGDLS, CDR2 YYNGEE. The CDR3 has 15 amino acids. Trimming shortened V by 4 bases and J by 3 bases, and 17 bases separated the two germline ends. CDR3 DNA sequence: TGTGCCAGCAGCCCCCGGGCCGGGGTGATCTACGAGCAGTACTTC. Its protein is CASSPRAGVIYEQYF. Looking up the rest from reference TRBV9 and TRBJ2-7 gives the full variable domain: DSGVTQTPKHLITATGQRVTLRCSPRSGDLSVYWYQQSLDQGLQFLIQYYNGEERAKGNILERFSAQQFPDLHSELNLSSLELGDSALYFCASSPRAGVIYEQYFGPGTRLTVT.

This chain uses TRBV7-2 with TRBJ2-7, with D tentatively TRBD2 (6 bases). This CDR3 has 12 residues. Trimming removed 3 bases from V and 7 bases from J, with 10 bases in between. Germline CDR1 SGHTA, CDR2 FQGNSA. The CDR3 protein is CASSFDGGEQYF. The CDR3 DNA sequence: TGTGCCAGCAGCTTTGACGGAGGGGAGCAGTACTTC.

This clonotype was counted at least ten times. The chain links TRBV7-2 to TRBJ2-7, with 10 bases that match TRBD1. Germline V gene lookup returns CDR1 SGHTA and CDR2 FQGNSA. The CDR3 loop spans 14 amino acids. The V gene end was trimmed by 0 bases and the J gene end by 6 bases; junction bases not matched to a gene: 2. CDR3: CASSLAGTGVEQYF. CDR3 bases: TGTGCCAGCAGCTTAGCGGGGACAGGGGTCGAGCAGTACTTC. Full variable domain (remainder filled in from reference TRBV7-2 and TRBJ2-7): GAGVSQSPSNKVTEKGKDVELRCDPISGHTALYWYRQSLGQGLEFLIYFQGNSAPDKSGLPSDRFSAERTGGSVSTLTIQRTQQEDSAVYLCASSLAGTGVEQYFGPGTRLTVT.

This clonotype was recorded a few times. This chain connects TRBV19 to TRBJ2-2; D is perhaps TRBD2 (5 bases). The germline V and J ends were trimmed by 3 bases and 4 bases, with 15 bases remaining between them. The CDR3 loop spans 16 amino acids. Germline CDR1 reads LNHDA; CDR2 reads SQIVND (reference sequence). The CDR3 coding sequence is TGTGCCAGTAGTATCCCCGAGGGCCGTATCACCGGGGAGCTGTTTTTT. Protein: CASSIPEGRITGELFF.

This clonotype has more than one count but fewer than ten. The chain joins TRBV13 to TRBJ1-2, with 11 bases lining up with TRBD1. Trimming removed 1 base from V and 7 bases from J; junction bases left unmatched: 2. The CDR3 has 14 amino acids. Per the germline V gene, CDR1 is PRHDT and CDR2 is FYEKMQ (reference sequence). The CDR3 DNA sequence: TGTGCCAGCAGCTTAGAAGGGACAGGGGGTGGCTACACCTTC. The encoded protein is CASSLEGTGGGYTF. Drawing the rest from reference TRBV13 and TRBJ1-2, the complete variable domain is AAGVIQSPRHLIKEKRETATLKCYPIPRHDTVYWYQQGPGQDPQFLISFYEKMQSDKGSIPDRFSAQQFSDYHSELNMSSLELGDSALYFCASSLEGTGGGYTFGSGTRLTVV.

There are a few counts of this clonotype. The genes are TRBV6-4 and TRBJ1-1; D might be TRBD1 (6 bases). CDR3 size: 14 residues. The V gene lost 0 bases and the J gene lost 4 bases, with 9 bases spanning the gap. Germline CDR1 reads MRHNA; CDR2 reads SNTAGT. This CDR3 is CASSDSAGVTEAFF. The CDR3 DNA sequence: TGTGCCAGCAGTGACTCGGCAGGGGTCACTGAAGCTTTCTTT.

This clonotype was detected ten times or more. The chain carries TRBV12-3 or TRBV12-4 and TRBJ2-7; D call uncertain. V lost 2 bases to trimming and J lost 1 base, with 6 bases between them. This CDR3 has 13 amino acids. The CDR3 nucleotides are TGTGCCAGCAGTTTAACCGTATCCTACGAGCAGTACTTC. As protein: CASSLTVSYEQYF.

This clonotype was seen a handful of times. V usage is TRBV11-2 and J usage is TRBJ2-1, with D hard to call. Trimming took off 1 base at V and 6 bases at J, with 13 bases between the two ends. The germline CDR1 and CDR2 sequences are SGHAT and FQNNGV. The CDR3 runs to 15 residues. CDR3 sequence (DNA): TGTGCCAGCAGCTTAGGAGCCAGACCCCCCAATGAGCAGTTCTTC. As protein: CASSLGARPPNEQFF.

This clonotype was observed at least ten times. This sequence joins TRBV6-6 and TRBJ1-2; no firm D call. The CDR3 totals 12 residues. V lost 10 bases and J lost 4, with 13 bases in between. Germline V gene sequence: CDR1 MNHNY, CDR2 SVGAGI (reference sequence). CDR3 sequence reads: CATRGVVYGYTF. Written as DNA, the CDR3 is TGTGCCACCCGCGGTGTGGTCTATGGCTACACCTTC.

This clonotype was recorded many times. The chain is built from TRBV7-2 and TRBJ2-3, with 7 bases fitting TRBD1. J was trimmed by 2 bases and V by 1 base; bases with no gene match: 3. This CDR3 contains 15 residues. Germline V gene lookup returns CDR1 SGHTA and CDR2 FQGNSA. For the CDR3, the DNA is TGTGCCAGCAGCTTAGAGGGGGCTTCCACAGATACGCAGTATTTT. Its translation: CASSLEGASTDTQYF.

This chain connects TRBV7-2 to TRBJ1-5, with D maybe TRBD1 (5 bases). This CDR3 is built from 14 residues. Germline V gene lookup returns CDR1 SGHTA and CDR2 FQGNSA. The ends were cut back, 5 bases at V and 4 bases at J, with 12 bases in the middle. As DNA, the CDR3 is TGTGCCAGCAGCGAACAGGCAATGAATCAGCCCCAGCATTTT. This sequence encodes CASSEQAMNQPQHF.

The table lists this clonotype with a few counts. The V gene is TRBV5-1, the J gene TRBJ2-1; 11 nucleotides agree with TRBD2. The V segment lost 4 bases and the J segment 8 bases; nucleotides outside the gene matches: 5. Germline CDR1 SGHRS, CDR2 YFSETQ. The CDR3 is made up of 14 amino acids. The CDR3 sequence is CASSQLAGVDEQFF. The CDR3 bases are TGCGCCAGCAGCCAACTAGCGGGAGTGGATGAGCAGTTCTTC.

This clonotype came up a few times. This sequence joins TRBV29-1 and TRBJ2-7, with 12 bases lining up with TRBD1. The CDR3 runs to 14 residues. Per the germline V gene, CDR1 is SQVTM and CDR2 is ANQGSEA. The V and J ends lost 7 bases and 0 bases, in that order; junction bases with no gene match: 4. CDR3 nucleotide sequence: TGCAGCGGGGGACAGGGGGCCGGCTCCTACGAGCAGTACTTC. It encodes CSGGQGAGSYEQYF.

The rearrangement uses TRBV5-1 and TRBJ2-1, with D perhaps TRBD1 (5 bases). Per the germline V gene, CDR1 is SGHRS and CDR2 is YFSETQ. V was shortened by 5 bases and J by 7 bases, with 16 bases between the two germline ends. The length of the CDR3 is 14 residues. The CDR3 bases are TGCGCCAGCAGGCAGGGCGGCCCTCATAATGAGCAGTTCTTC. Translation gives CASRQGGPHNEQFF.

This rearrangement joins TRBV2 to TRBJ2-1; TRBD2 agrees at 9 bases. The germline V gene encodes CDR1 SNHLY and CDR2 FYNNEI. After removal of 7 bases from V and 6 bases from J, the junction contained 4 bases not matched to a gene. This CDR3 contains 13 residues. This chain's CDR3 is CASMVAGVNEQFF. The CDR3 bases are TGTGCCAGCATGGTAGCGGGGGTCAATGAGCAGTTCTTC.

This clonotype was detected ten times or more. This sequence joins TRBV20-1 and TRBJ1-1, with D perhaps TRBD1 (6 bases). V lost 6 bases and J lost 0, with 11 bases in between. Per the germline V gene, CDR1 is DFQATT and CDR2 is SNEGSKA (reference sequence). This CDR3 is built from 13 residues. The CDR3 protein is CSAIGQLNTEAFF. CDR3 coding DNA: TGCAGTGCAATAGGACAGCTGAACACTGAAGCTTTCTTT.

This rearrangement joins TRBV12-3 or TRBV12-4 to TRBJ2-5; no definite D call. Between the trimmed V and J ends, which lost 5 bases and 5 bases, there was a span of 6 bases. The CDR3 spans 11 residues. The CDR3: CASSQRETQYF. The DNA of the CDR3 is TGTGCCAGCAGTCAGAGGGAGACCCAGTACTTC.

This clonotype was seen repeatedly, ten times or more. This chain joins TRBV30 and TRBJ1-4; D ambiguous. Germline assignment: CDR1 GTSNPN and CDR2 SVGIG (reference sequence). Trimming stripped 2 bases from V and 8 bases from J, with 9 bases between. The CDR3 spans 12 residues. CDR3 loop: CAWSPIGEKLFF. The CDR3 nucleotides read TGTGCCTGGAGTCCAATCGGGGAAAAACTGTTTTTT.

The chain combines TRBV4-1 with TRBJ2-1, with 12 bases identical to TRBD2. V was clipped by 1 base and J by 3 bases; unmatched bases: 7. The CDR3 has 18 residues. The germline gives CDR1 MGHRA, CDR2 YSYEKL. The CDR3: CASSQVVLAGGNYNEQFF. Written as DNA, the CDR3 is TGCGCCAGCAGCCAAGTCGTCCTAGCGGGAGGGAACTACAATGAGCAGTTCTTC.

The chain couples TRBV6-5 to TRBJ2-3, with TRBD2 as a possible D gene (5 bases). Germline V gives CDR1 MNHEY, CDR2 SVGAGI. V was cut by 5 bases and J by 2 bases, with 17 bases left in between. CDR3 length: 16 amino acids. CDR3 sequence (DNA): TGTGCCAGCAGTCGAGGGCCGGGCTACACCACAGATACGCAGTATTTT. It yields the protein CASSRGPGYTTDTQYF.

Concerning this clonotype: Just one base apart from a much larger clone, this may be a read error. V is TRBV6-1 and J is TRBJ1-2; the match to TRBD1 covers 10 bases. There are 13 residues in the CDR3. Germline V CDR1 and CDR2: MNHNS, SASEGT. The CDR3 loop reads CASIKTGGYGYAF. The CDR3 DNA reads as TGTGCCAGCATCAAGACAGGGGGCTATGGCTACGCCTTC.

This clonotype showed up many times. V is TRBV19 and J is TRBJ1-2; 9 positions agree with TRBD1. V trimming: 7 bases; J trimming: 4 bases; junction bases outside the gene matches: 13. The CDR3 contains 16 residues. From germline, CDR1 is LNHDA and CDR2 SQIVND (reference sequence). CDR3 residues: CASTFPGQGMAYGYTF. The DNA of the CDR3 is TGTGCCAGTACATTCCCGGGACAGGGAATGGCCTATGGCTACACCTTC.